This T cell receptor beta chain was identified during a study of cytomegalovirus exposure and HLA in healthy donors. Primers included in the PCR were 60 Vbeta and 13 Jbeta primers. TCRdb's table, derived via immunoSEQ multiplex PCR, lists solely in-frame clones and lacks some. The table shows 120,000 to 150,000 clones, with roughly 73% occurring only once. The clonotype comes from a human donor in good health. Sequencing was done on a sample of PBMCs.

DNA of the CDR3: TGTGCCAGCAGCCGACGGGGGGGACAAGAGACCCAGTACTTC. Amino acids: CASSRRGGQETQYF. The V and J genes are TRBV7-3 and TRBJ2-5; 8 nucleotides agree with TRBD2. V was clipped by 5 bases and J by 2 bases; unmatched bases: 4. The V gene's germline CDR1 is SGHTA and CDR2 FQGTGA. The CDR3 totals 14 residues.